This is a list of T cell receptor beta chains from one sample in a study of OX40 agonist ivuxolimab in advanced cancers. The assay was immunoSEQ multiplex PCR, and TCRdb's table has in-frame clones only and misses some. Found here are 90,000 to 100,000 clones, about nine tenths of them singletons; the top ten hold about 0.82%. Sequenced here: CD4+ or CD8+ T cells sorted from blood, sampled in a trial of the OX40 agonist ivuxolimab. The receptors were gathered from an adult with an advanced solid tumor such as melanoma, head and neck, liver or kidney cancer. Each CDR3 is given with its conserved first and last residue. Each record gives: D gene, V gene, J gene, clone size, CDR3 protein, CDR3 DNA. A D gene is named only where the DNA matches it firmly. Clone size is shown for a subset of rows, as once, few, many or a class of expanded clone.

TRBD1	TRBV5-1	TRBJ2-3	-	CASSSGQGNTDTQYF	TGCGCCAGCAGCTCAGGACAGGGTAACACAGATACGCAGTATTTT
-	TRBV6-5	TRBJ1-4	-	CASSYFRTTGEKLFF	TGTGCCAGCAGTTACTTCAGGACGACGGGGGAAAAACTGTTTTTT
-	TRBV5-1	TRBJ2-3	-	CASSPGTDTQYF	TGCGCCAGCAGCCCAGGCACAGATACGCAGTATTTT
-	TRBV5-1	TRBJ2-1	once	CASSLEEPRYNEQFF	TGCGCCAGCAGCTTAGAGGAGCCGCGTTACAATGAGCAGTTCTTC
-	TRBV19	TRBJ1-2	-	CASSVDSYGYTF	TGTGCCAGTAGTGTGGACAGTTATGGCTACACCTTC
-	TRBV7-2	TRBJ2-2	-	CASSHSGDSRTGELFF	TGTGCCAGCAGTCATTCTGGGGACTCTAGGACCGGGGAGCTGTTTTTT
-	TRBV28	TRBJ1-1	-	CASSLGTEAFF	TGTGCCAGCAGTTTGGGGACTGAAGCTTTCTTT
TRBD2	TRBV5-1	TRBJ2-1	-	CASSLMIGTSGHNEQFF	TGCGCCAGCAGCTTGATGATCGGGACTAGCGGTCACAATGAGCAGTTCTTC
-	TRBV18	TRBJ2-6	-	CASSPSGATGANVLTF	TGTGCCAGCTCACCAAGTGGGGCGACTGGGGCCAACGTCCTGACTTTC
TRBD1	TRBV28	TRBJ2-7	-	CASTDWGQSYEQYF	TGTGCCAGCACTGACTGGGGACAGTCCTACGAGCAGTACTTC
TRBD1	TRBV7-3	TRBJ1-3	-	CASSPGTGPYSGNTIYF	TGTGCCAGCAGCCCCGGGACAGGGCCGTACTCTGGAAACACCATATATTTT
TRBD2	TRBV7-2	TRBJ2-2	-	CASRRAGLTGELFF	TGTGCCAGCAGAAGAGCGGGACTCACCGGGGAGCTGTTTTTT
TRBD1	TRBV4-3	TRBJ1-1	-	CASSQENGQGAFF	TGCGCCAGCAGCCAAGAGAACGGACAGGGAGCTTTCTTT
-	TRBV2	TRBJ1-1	-	CASRRGVEAFF	TGTGCCAGCAGGCGGGGCGTTGAAGCTTTCTTT
-	TRBV30	TRBJ1-1	-	CAWRMNTEAFF	TGTGCCTGGAGAATGAACACTGAAGCTTTCTTT
-	TRBV4-1	TRBJ1-1	-	CASSQERQMNTEAFF	TGCGCCAGCAGCCAAGAACGGCAGATGAACACTGAAGCTTTCTTT
-	TRBV30	TRBJ2-3	-	CAWTPGLGTDTQYF	TGTGCCTGGACCCCGGGACTTGGCACAGATACGCAGTATTTT
TRBD2	TRBV2	TRBJ2-7	once	CASTYSLAGVSEQYF	TGTGCCAGCACCTACTCCCTAGCGGGAGTGAGCGAGCAGTACTTC
TRBD2	TRBV7-3	TRBJ2-1	-	CASSLALAGGPDEQFF	TGTGCCAGCAGCTTGGCCTTAGCGGGAGGGCCGGATGAGCAGTTCTTC
TRBD1	TRBV5-1	TRBJ1-5	-	CASSLGPGRQGDQPQHF	TGCGCCAGCAGCTTGGGACCGGGAAGGCAGGGGGATCAGCCCCAGCATTTT
-	TRBV7-8	TRBJ1-5	-	CASSSQGWSNQPQHF	TGTGCCAGCAGCTCGCAGGGTTGGAGCAATCAGCCCCAGCATTTT
TRBD1	TRBV6-6	TRBJ1-6	-	CASRYPGQGNSPLHF	TGTGCCAGCAGGTATCCGGGACAGGGAAATTCACCCCTCCACTTT
TRBD1	TRBV6-1	TRBJ1-2	-	CASRRQTGPSYGYTF	TGTGCCAGCAGGAGGCAGACAGGGCCGTCCTATGGCTACACCTTC
-	TRBV29-1	TRBJ2-4	-	CSVAGGGNIQYF	TGCAGCGTTGCCGGGGGCGGAAACATTCAGTACTTC